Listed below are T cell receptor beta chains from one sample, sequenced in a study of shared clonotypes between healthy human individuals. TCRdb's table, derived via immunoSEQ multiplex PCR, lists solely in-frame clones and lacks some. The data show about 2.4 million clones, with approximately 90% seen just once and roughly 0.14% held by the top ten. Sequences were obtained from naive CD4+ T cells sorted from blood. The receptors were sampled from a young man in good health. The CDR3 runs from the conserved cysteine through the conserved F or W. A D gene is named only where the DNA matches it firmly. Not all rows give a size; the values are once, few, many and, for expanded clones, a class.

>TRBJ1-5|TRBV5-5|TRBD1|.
TGTGCCAGCAGCTATTCGGGACAGGGGGTTTATAGCAATCAGCCCCAGCATTTT
CASSYSGQGVYSNQPQHF
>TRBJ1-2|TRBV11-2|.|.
TGTGCCAGCAGCTTAGTCGAGGGCTTCTATGGCTACACCTTC
CASSLVEGFYGYTF
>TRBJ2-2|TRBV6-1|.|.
TGTGCCAGCAGTGTAAGCTATAACACCGGGGAGCTGTTTTTT
CASSVSYNTGELFF
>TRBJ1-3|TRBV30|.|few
TGTGCCTGGAGTGTAGGGGACACCATATATTTT
CAWSVGDTIYF
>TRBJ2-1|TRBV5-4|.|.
TGTGCCAGCAGCTTGGACGAGCCCGGAGGTGAGCAGTTCTTC
CASSLDEPGGEQFF
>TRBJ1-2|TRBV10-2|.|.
TGCGCCAGCAGCGACACAGGTGGCTACACCTTC
CASSDTGGYTF
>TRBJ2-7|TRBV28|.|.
TGTGCCAGCAGTACCTATACGAAGAGCTCCTACGAGCAGTACTTC
CASSTYTKSSYEQYF
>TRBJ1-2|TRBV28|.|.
TGTGCCAGCAGTTTATGGTACCAAGGACACCATAACTATGGCTACACCTTC
CASSLWYQGHHNYGYTF
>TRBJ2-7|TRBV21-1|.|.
TGTGCCAGCAGCTCGGACTTGGGCTGGTACGAGCAGTACTTC
CASSSDLGWYEQYF
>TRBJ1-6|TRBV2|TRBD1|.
TGTGCCTATTCCCGGACAGGGAAGAATTCACCCCTCCACTTT
CAYSRTGKNSPLHF
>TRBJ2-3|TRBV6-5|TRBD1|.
TGTGCCAGCACAGACAGGGTGACAGATACGCAGTATTTT
CASTDRVTDTQYF